This passage covers 32 T cell receptor beta chains from one sample sequenced in a study of blood T cell repertoires in COVID-19. Using immunoSEQ multiplex PCR, the repertoire was profiled, and TCRdb retains in-frame clones only, with some absent. The data show just over 75,000 clones, approximately 90% seen once. What was sequenced was peripheral blood. The receptors were gathered from an elderly woman with active or convalescent COVID-19.

The table lists this clone with a few counts. V gene TRBV20-1 combines with J gene TRBJ2-1; 7 nucleotides match TRBD2. Germline CDR1 and CDR2: DFQATT and SNEGSKA (reference sequence). Trimming removed 3 bases from V and 8 bases from J; junction bases left unmatched: 7. The CDR3 loop spans 13 amino acids. This CDR3 is CSASGRANDEQFF. CDR3 DNA sequence: TGCAGTGCTAGTGGGAGGGCGAACGATGAGCAGTTCTTC.

V is TRBV4-3 and J is TRBJ1-3; a possible D gene is TRBD1 (5 bases). CDR1 LGHNA and CDR2 YSLEER come from the germline V gene. The CDR3 is 16 residues long. The V end was cut by 0 bases, the J end by 8 bases, with 17 bases between. CDR3 loop: CASSQEGRTQKYTIYF. The CDR3 region has the DNA TGCGCCAGCAGCCAAGAAGGGAGGACACAGAAGTACACCATATATTTT.

This clone was found once. The chain has TRBV5-4 and TRBJ2-2; maybe TRBD1 (6 bases). The germline V gene encodes CDR1 SGHNT and CDR2 YYREEE (reference sequence). CDR3 length equals 14 residues. Trimming left V 0 bases short and J 5 bases short, with 8 bases between. Written as DNA, the CDR3 is TGTGCCAGCAGCTTGGGGGGGCGAACCGGGGAGCTGTTTTTT. The encoded protein is CASSLGGRTGELFF.

V gene TRBV4-1 combines with J gene TRBJ1-2; 8 nucleotides match TRBD1. The V segment lost 4 bases and the J segment 12 bases; nucleotides outside the gene matches: 7. The CDR3 is 12 amino acids. Germline lookup yields CDR1 MGHRA and CDR2 YSYEKL. As DNA, the CDR3 is TGCGCCAGCAGCCTCCACCAGGGGGCGAACACCTTC. Its translation: CASSLHQGANTF.

The chain has TRBV3-1 (or the pseudogene TRBV3-2) and TRBJ1-2; 8 nucleotides align to TRBD1. V shed 4 bases and J 6 bases; nucleotides not matched to a gene: 7. CDR1 is LGHDT, CDR2 YNNKEL, per germline (reference sequence). The CDR3 has 14 amino acids. In nucleotides, the CDR3 is TGTGCCAGCAGCCGCAGGGGGCGCTGGGATGGCTACACCTTC. It yields the protein CASSRRGRWDGYTF.

The chain employs TRBV10-3 and TRBJ2-7, with 13 positions matching TRBD2. Germline lookup yields CDR1 ENHRY and CDR2 SYGVKD. With 3 bases clipped from V and 7 bases from J, the junction kept 6 bases outside the gene matches. The CDR3 has 15 amino acids. The CDR3 DNA reads as TGTGCCATCAGTGAAGGACTAGCGGGAGTCGATGAGCAGTACTTC. Its translation: CAISEGLAGVDEQYF.

The CDR3 bases are TGTGCCAGCAGCCACAGTCGGCGGGAGGCCGGGGAGCTGTTTTTT. This translates into CASSHSRREAGELFF. The V gene is TRBV6-6, the J gene TRBJ2-2; 8 nucleotides line up with TRBD2. V dropped 6 bases and J dropped 6; count of bases not matched to a gene: 9. CDR1 MNHNY and CDR2 SVGAGI come from the germline V gene (reference sequence). The CDR3 is 15 residues long.

This clone was counted a few times. This chain uses TRBV5-6 with TRBJ1-1; TRBD1 matches 7 bases. V was pared by 0 bases and J by 8 bases, with 7 bases of the junction left unmatched. The CDR3 length is 14 residues. Germline CDR1 SGHDT, CDR2 YYEEEE. For the CDR3, the DNA is TGTGCCAGCAGCTTGGCCAGGAGGGGGCGGGAAGCTTTCTTT. It is translated as CASSLARRGREAFF.

The chain links TRBV29-1 to TRBJ2-3; a weak D match, TRBD2 (5 bases). Germline V lookup: CDR1 SQVTM, CDR2 ANQGSEA. Deletions cut 3 bases from V and 4 bases from J, with 8 bases between. This CDR3 contains 12 residues. The CDR3 bases are TGCAGCGTTGATGCACTAGCAGATACGCAGTATTTT. This encodes CSVDALADTQYF.

The chain combines TRBV6-5 with TRBJ2-5, with D unresolved. Trimming took 0 bases from V and 5 from J, leaving 10 bases between them. Germline V gene sequence: CDR1 MNHEY, CDR2 SVGAGI. The CDR3 is made up of 14 amino acids. CDR3 nucleotides: TGTGCCAGCAGTTACTCATTTGAACGGGAGACCCAGTACTTC. Translation: CASSYSFERETQYF.

The gene calls are TRBV18 and TRBJ1-4; TRBD1 matches at 8 bases. V dropped 6 bases and J dropped 8; count of bases not matched to a gene: 11. CDR3 length: 15 amino acids. Germline assignment: CDR1 KGHSH and CDR2 LQKENI. Here the CDR3 reads CASSLRTGSTEKLFF. The DNA for the CDR3 is TGTGCCAGCTCCCTCAGGACAGGGTCGACGGAAAAACTGTTTTTT.

J is TRBJ2-5 and V is TRBV11-3, with TRBD2 matching over 9 bases. The CDR3 runs to 17 residues. Germline-derived CDR1 and CDR2 are SGHNT and YENEEA. V was clipped by 5 bases and J by 3 bases; unmatched bases: 13. The CDR3 protein is CASSPRASGALEETQYF. CDR3 coding DNA: TGTGCCAGCAGCCCCCGGGCTAGCGGGGCCCTAGAAGAGACCCAGTACTTC.

The CDR3 DNA reads TGTGCCAGTAGTCGGGACACTCCGGGGTCACCCCTCCACTTT. It encodes CASSRDTPGSPLHF. V and J are TRBV19 and TRBJ1-6, with D possibly TRBD1 on 6 matching bases. V shed 5 bases and J shed 10 bases, with 15 bases lying between them. Germline CDR1 and CDR2: LNHDA and SQIVND (reference sequence). This CDR3 spans 14 amino acids.

The chain employs TRBV9 and TRBJ2-5; TRBD2 matches at 7 bases. V shed 4 bases and J 4 bases; nucleotides not matched to a gene: 10. This CDR3 spans 15 amino acids. The V gene's germline CDR1 is SGDLS and CDR2 YYNGEE. CDR3 amino acids: CASSPGLGGGETQYF. DNA for the CDR3: TGTGCCAGCAGCCCCGGGCTAGGCGGGGGAGAGACCCAGTACTTC.

The table lists this clone with a few counts. The V gene is TRBV4-3, the J gene TRBJ2-4; TRBD2 matches 9 bases. Germline CDR1 reads LGHNA; CDR2 reads YSLEER. CDR3 length: 12 amino acids. J lost 13 bases, V lost 6 bases, and 7 bases had no gene match. The CDR3 is CASRGGTSRQYF. DNA of the CDR3: TGCGCCAGCAGGGGGGGGACTAGCCGACAGTACTTC.

The chain employs TRBV7-6 and TRBJ2-3; TRBD1 is a possible D gene (6 bases). V dropped 5 bases and J dropped 4 bases, with 16 bases sitting between them. CDR1 and CDR2 (germline): SGHVS, FNYEAQ. This CDR3 is built from 15 residues. The chain's CDR3 is CASSVRGNRADTQYF. The CDR3 nucleotides are TGTGCCAGCAGCGTTAGGGGTAACAGGGCAGATACGCAGTATTTT.

The V gene is TRBV18, the J gene TRBJ1-2; a weak D match, TRBD1 (5 bases). The germline V gene has CDR1 KGHSH and CDR2 LQKENI. The V end lost 3 bases, the J end lost 6 bases, and 11 bases lay between the germline ends. The CDR3 is 13 amino acids. The CDR3 sequence is CASSPGPRDGYTF. Here the CDR3 DNA reads TGTGCCAGCTCACCGGGCCCCAGGGATGGCTACACCTTC.

The chain uses TRBV6-5 and TRBJ1-4, with TRBD1 matching over 10 bases. The V gene end was trimmed by 7 bases and the J gene end by 6 bases; junction bases not matched to a gene: 5. Germline V CDR1 and CDR2: MNHEY, SVGAGI. CDR3 size: 14 residues. For the CDR3, the DNA is TGTGCCAGCACCAGACAGGGGGCGCATGAAAAACTGTTTTTT. Translation gives CASTRQGAHEKLFF.

The V and J genes are TRBV19 and TRBJ1-6, with D possibly being TRBD1 (5 bases). This CDR3 spans 16 amino acids. V dropped 0 bases and J dropped 5 bases, with 11 bases sitting between them. The germline V gene encodes CDR1 LNHDA and CDR2 SQIVND (reference sequence). The CDR3 sequence: CASSIDRTRNNSPLHF. DNA of the CDR3: TGTGCCAGTAGTATAGATCGGACACGTAATAATTCACCCCTCCACTTT.

Only one count was recorded for this clone. The V call is TRBV5-1, the J call TRBJ2-1, with D possibly TRBD2 on 7 matching bases. Germline V gene lookup returns CDR1 SGHRS and CDR2 YFSETQ. The CDR3 has 15 amino acids. Trimming took off 7 bases at V and 8 bases at J, with 22 bases between the two ends. In DNA, the CDR3 is TGCGCCAGCGACCTCGGAGGGGGGGAGTTCGATGAGCAGTTCTTC. Protein sequence: CASDLGGGEFDEQFF. The variable domain in full, with the rest retrieved from reference TRBV5-1 and TRBJ2-1, is KAGVTQTPRYLIKTRGQQVTLSCSPISGHRSVSWYQQTPGQGLQFLFEYFSETQRNKGNFPGRFSGRQFSNSRSEMNVSTLELGDSALYLCASDLGGGEFDEQFFGPGTRLTVL.

This clone was observed a single time. The chain has TRBV6-5 and TRBJ2-1, with TRBD2 as a possible D gene (7 bases). Germline-derived CDR1 and CDR2 are MNHEY and SVGAGI. This CDR3 is 14 amino acids long. The V end was cut by 2 bases, the J end by 7 bases, with 12 bases between. CDR3 sequence (DNA): TGTGCCAGCAGTTACCGGGGGGCGCGGAATGAGCAGTTCTTC. This translates into CASSYRGARNEQFF.

The chain recombines TRBV27 with TRBJ2-5, with 9 positions matching TRBD2. V lost 5 bases to trimming and J lost 0 bases; unmatched junction nucleotides: 10. Germline V CDR1 and CDR2: MNHEY, SMNVEV (reference sequence). The CDR3 consists of 17 residues. The CDR3 spells CASSPSGVKLYQETQYF. CDR3 nucleotide sequence: TGTGCCAGCAGTCCTAGCGGGGTGAAACTGTACCAAGAGACCCAGTACTTC.

This sequence joins TRBV5-1 and TRBJ2-2; 8 nucleotides align to TRBD2. There are 16 residues in the CDR3. Germline values: CDR1 SGHRS, CDR2 YFSETQ. V shed 0 bases and J 6 bases; nucleotides not matched to a gene: 7. The CDR3 nucleotides are TGCGCCAGCAGCTTGGGGCCAGCGGGAGTGGCCGGGGAGCTGTTTTTT. Translating it yields CASSLGPAGVAGELFF. Complete variable domain (other parts from reference TRBV5-1 and TRBJ2-2): KAGVTQTPRYLIKTRGQQVTLSCSPISGHRSVSWYQQTPGQGLQFLFEYFSETQRNKGNFPGRFSGRQFSNSRSEMNVSTLELGDSALYLCASSLGPAGVAGELFFGEGSRLTVL.

This chain links TRBV5-6 with TRBJ1-1; 7 nucleotides line up with TRBD1. The CDR3 runs 13 residues. The V gene's germline CDR1 is SGHDT and CDR2 YYEEEE. The V segment lost 2 bases and the J segment 6 bases; nucleotides outside the gene matches: 4. CDR3: CASSFGTEPEAFF. CDR3 DNA sequence: TGTGCCAGCAGCTTCGGGACAGAGCCTGAAGCTTTCTTT.

The gene calls are TRBV19 and TRBJ1-2; D remains unclear. The CDR3 has 15 amino acids. In germline, CDR1 is LNHDA, CDR2 SQIVND (reference sequence). Deletions cut 9 bases from V and 4 bases from J, with 21 bases between. CDR3 residues: CASEGGWPFPYGYTF. In DNA form, the CDR3 reads TGTGCCAGCGAAGGAGGGTGGCCGTTTCCCTATGGCTACACCTTC.

This clone was observed a single time. V usage is TRBV11-2 and J usage is TRBJ2-1; D is perhaps TRBD2 (5 bases). There are 15 residues in the CDR3. Germline V gene data show CDR1 as SGHAT and CDR2 as FQNNGV. Trimming cost V 3 bases and J 2 bases, with 11 bases left between them. The DNA of the CDR3 is TGTGCCAGCAGCTTGGGTAAAGCGGCCTACAATGAGCAGTTCTTC. This translates into CASSLGKAAYNEQFF.

This clone was seen once. The chain carries TRBV7-8 and TRBJ2-1, with TRBD1 matching 11 bases. The J segment lost 8 bases and the V segment lost 5 bases, leaving 8 bases of the junction unmatched. The CDR3 has 15 amino acids. The germline gives CDR1 SGHVS, CDR2 FQNEAQ. The CDR3 spells CASSAGTGGFYEQFF. CDR3 DNA sequence: TGTGCCAGCAGCGCGGGGACAGGGGGATTCTATGAGCAGTTCTTC.

This sequence joins TRBV7-2 and TRBJ1-4, with 10 positions matching TRBD1. CDR1 is SGHTA, CDR2 FQGNSA, per germline. This CDR3 spans 16 amino acids. Trimming at V came to 5 bases and at J to 8 bases, leaving 11 bases not matched to a gene. CDR3 in amino acids: CASSPRLTGGMEKLFF. The CDR3, as DNA: TGTGCCAGCAGCCCTCGATTGACAGGGGGCATGGAAAAACTGTTTTTT.

The gene calls are TRBV28 and TRBJ2-3; 7 nucleotides line up with TRBD2. The junction had 8 bases not matched to a gene; V was cut back by 6 bases and J by 2 bases. The germline V gene encodes CDR1 MDHEN and CDR2 SYDVKM. The CDR3 runs 15 residues. CDR3: CASRYSGRLTDTQYF. CDR3 coding DNA: TGTGCCAGCAGGTATAGCGGGCGCCTCACAGATACGCAGTATTTT.

The V call is TRBV12-5, the J call TRBJ2-5; weak D call: TRBD1 (5 bases). V lost 7 bases and J 5 bases, leaving 23 bases between the germline ends. The CDR3 loop spans 16 amino acids. Germline V gene sequence: CDR1 LGHNT, CDR2 FRNRAP. The CDR3 nucleotides are TGTGCTAGTGCCAACCCCAAACAGGACCCTAGGGAGACCCAGTACTTC. Translation: CASANPKQDPRETQYF. The full variable domain, rest sourced from reference TRBV12-5 and TRBJ2-5, is DARVTQTPRHKVTEMGQEVTMRCQPILGHNTVFWYRQTMMQGLELLAYFRNRAPLDDSGMPKDRFSAEMPDATLATLKIQPSEPRDSAVYFCASANPKQDPRETQYFGPGTRLLVL.

This chain connects TRBV19 to TRBJ2-3; 9 nucleotides match TRBD2. V gave up 4 bases and J gave up 5 bases; unmatched junction bases: 7. Germline V gene sequence: CDR1 LNHDA, CDR2 SQIVND (reference sequence). There are 15 residues in the CDR3. The CDR3 bases are TGTGCCAGTAGTAGGCTAGCGGGGCGAGGAGATACGCAGTATTTT. Translated: CASSRLAGRGDTQYF.

This clone showed up just once. The chain couples TRBV28 to TRBJ1-3; TRBD1 is a possible D gene (6 bases). This CDR3 spans 15 amino acids. CDR1 and CDR2 from the germline V gene are MDHEN and SYDVKM. Deletions cut 6 bases from V and 4 bases from J, with 16 bases between. The CDR3 here is CASRNRGAKGNTIYF. As DNA, the CDR3 is TGTGCCAGCAGAAATCGGGGGGCGAAAGGAAACACCATATATTTT.